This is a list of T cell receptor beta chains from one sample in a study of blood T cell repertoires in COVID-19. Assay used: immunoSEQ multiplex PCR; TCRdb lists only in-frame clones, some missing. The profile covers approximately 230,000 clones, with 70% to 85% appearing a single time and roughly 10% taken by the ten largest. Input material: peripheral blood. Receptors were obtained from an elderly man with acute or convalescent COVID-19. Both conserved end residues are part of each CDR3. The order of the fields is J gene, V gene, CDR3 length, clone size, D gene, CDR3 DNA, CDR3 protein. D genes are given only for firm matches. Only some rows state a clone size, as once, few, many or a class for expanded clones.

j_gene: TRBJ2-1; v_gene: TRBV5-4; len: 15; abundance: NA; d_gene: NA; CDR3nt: TGTGCCAGCAGCACCCCCAGGGAACACTACAATGAGCAGTTCTTC; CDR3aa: CASSTPREHYNEQFF
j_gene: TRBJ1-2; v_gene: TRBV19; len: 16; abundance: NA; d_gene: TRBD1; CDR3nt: TGTGCCAGTAGTACGACCGGGACAGGGGATACGAATGGCTACACCTTC; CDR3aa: CASSTTGTGDTNGYTF
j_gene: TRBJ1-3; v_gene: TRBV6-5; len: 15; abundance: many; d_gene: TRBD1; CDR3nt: TGTGCCAGCAGTATTCAGGGGGGCTCTGGAAACACCATATATTTT; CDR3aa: CASSIQGGSGNTIYF
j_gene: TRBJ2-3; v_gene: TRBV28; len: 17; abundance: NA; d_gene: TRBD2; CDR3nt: TGTGCCAGCAGCTCTAGCGGGGTAATGACTAGCACAGATACGCAGTATTTT; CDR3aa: CASSSSGVMTSTDTQYF
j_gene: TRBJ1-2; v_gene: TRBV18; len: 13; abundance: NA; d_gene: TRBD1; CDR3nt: TGTGCCAGCTCACCATCGGACAGGGTTGGCTACACCTTC; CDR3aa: CASSPSDRVGYTF
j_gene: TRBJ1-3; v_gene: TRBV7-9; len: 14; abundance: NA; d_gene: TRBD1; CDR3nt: TGTGCCACCAGGCGGAGGGGGCTCGGAAACACCATATATTTT; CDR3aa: CATRRRGLGNTIYF
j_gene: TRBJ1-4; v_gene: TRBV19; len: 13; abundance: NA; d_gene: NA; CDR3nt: TGTGCCAGTAGTACTACAGCTAATGAAAAACTGTTTTTT; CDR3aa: CASSTTANEKLFF
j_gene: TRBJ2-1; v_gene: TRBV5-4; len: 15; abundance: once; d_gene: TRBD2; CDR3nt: TGTGCCAGCAGGCTAACTAGCGGGGTCTACAATGAGCAGTTCTTC; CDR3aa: CASRLTSGVYNEQFF
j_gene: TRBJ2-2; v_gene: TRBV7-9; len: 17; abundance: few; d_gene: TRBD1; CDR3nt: TGTGCCAGCAGCTTAACCGTGGGACAGGGGAACACCGGGGAGCTGTTTTTT; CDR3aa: CASSLTVGQGNTGELFF
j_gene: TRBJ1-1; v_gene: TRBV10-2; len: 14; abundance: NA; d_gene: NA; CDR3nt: TGCGCCAGCAGTAACAGCCCCCGGGGGACTGAAGCTTTCTTT; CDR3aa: CASSNSPRGTEAFF
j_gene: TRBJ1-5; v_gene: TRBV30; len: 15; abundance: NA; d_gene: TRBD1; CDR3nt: TGTGCCTGGAGTGGGTCCGGGACAGGTCATCAGCCCCAGCATTTT; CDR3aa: CAWSGSGTGHQPQHF
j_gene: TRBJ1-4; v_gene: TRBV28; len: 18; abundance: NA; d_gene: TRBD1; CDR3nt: TGTGCCAGCATGGATCAGACAGGGAGAGGGGGACCTTATGAAAAACTGTTTTTT; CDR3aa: CASMDQTGRGGPYEKLFF
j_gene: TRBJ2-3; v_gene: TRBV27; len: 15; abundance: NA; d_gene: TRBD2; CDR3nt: TGTGCCAGCTCCCACTTAGCGGGGAGGGCAGATACGCAGTATTTT; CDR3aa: CASSHLAGRADTQYF
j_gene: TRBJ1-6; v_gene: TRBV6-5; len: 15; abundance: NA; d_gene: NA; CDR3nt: TGTGCCAGCAGCGTGACGGGGGGGTCATTTTCACCCCTCCACTTT; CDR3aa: CASSVTGGSFSPLHF
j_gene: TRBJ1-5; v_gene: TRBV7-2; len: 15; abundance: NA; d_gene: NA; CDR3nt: TGTGCCAGCAGCTCCGTGATCGGGGACAATCAGCCCCAGCATTTT; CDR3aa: CASSSVIGDNQPQHF
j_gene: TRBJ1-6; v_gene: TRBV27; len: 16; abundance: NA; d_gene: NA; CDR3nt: TGTGCCAGCAGCCTATCGCCCGGGGGGTACGGCTCACCCCTCCACTTT; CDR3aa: CASSLSPGGYGSPLHF
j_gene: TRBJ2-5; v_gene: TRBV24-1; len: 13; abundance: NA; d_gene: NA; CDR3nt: TGTGCCACCAGGAGAGGGGGTGGGGAGACCCAGTACTTC; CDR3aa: CATRRGGGETQYF
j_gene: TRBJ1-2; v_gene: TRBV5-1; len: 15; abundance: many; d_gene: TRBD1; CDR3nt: TGCGCCAGCAGCTTGAGCGGGACAGGGAACTATGGCTACACCTTC; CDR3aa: CASSLSGTGNYGYTF
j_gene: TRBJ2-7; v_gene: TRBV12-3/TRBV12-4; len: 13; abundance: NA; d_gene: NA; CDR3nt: TGTGCCAGCAGTCCAAACGAGCCCTACCGACAGTACTTC; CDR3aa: CASSPNEPYRQYF
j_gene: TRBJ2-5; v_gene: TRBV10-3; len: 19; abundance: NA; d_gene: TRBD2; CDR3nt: TGTGCCATCAGTGAGCCGATGGGACTAGCGGGGGGGACAACCGAGACCCAGTACTTC; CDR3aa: CAISEPMGLAGGTTETQYF
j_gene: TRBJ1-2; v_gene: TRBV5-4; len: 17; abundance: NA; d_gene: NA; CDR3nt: TGTGCCAGCAGCCAACAGGGCCGACCTTCAGCTAACTATGGCTACACCTTC; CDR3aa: CASSQQGRPSANYGYTF
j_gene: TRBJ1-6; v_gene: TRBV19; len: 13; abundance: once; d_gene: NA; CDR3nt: TGTGCCAGTACCCGGTCCTATAATTCACCCCTCCACTTT; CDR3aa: CASTRSYNSPLHF
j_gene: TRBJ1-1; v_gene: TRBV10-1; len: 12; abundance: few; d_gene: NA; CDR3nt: TGCGCCAGCAGTAGGATCTACAGTGAAGCTTTCTTT; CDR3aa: CASSRIYSEAFF
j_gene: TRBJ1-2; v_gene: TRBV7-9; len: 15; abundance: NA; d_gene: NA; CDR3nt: TGTGCCATCTCGGCAGGCGACCTATCTAACTATGGCTACACCTTC; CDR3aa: CAISAGDLSNYGYTF
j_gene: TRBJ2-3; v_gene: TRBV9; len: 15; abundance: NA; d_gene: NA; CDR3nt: TGTGCCAGCAGCGTAGATACGGGGTACACAGATACGCAGTATTTT; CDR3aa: CASSVDTGYTDTQYF
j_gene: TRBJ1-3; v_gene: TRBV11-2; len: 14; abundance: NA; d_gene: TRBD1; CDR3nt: TGTGCCAGCAGCCAGACAGGGTCAGGAAACACCATATATTTT; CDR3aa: CASSQTGSGNTIYF
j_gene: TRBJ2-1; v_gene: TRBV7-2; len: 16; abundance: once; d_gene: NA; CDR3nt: TGTGCCAGCAGCTCAGGTCGCCTGATCGTCTACAATGAGCAGTTCTTC; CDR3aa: CASSSGRLIVYNEQFF
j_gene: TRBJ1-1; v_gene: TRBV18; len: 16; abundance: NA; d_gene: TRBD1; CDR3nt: TGTGCCAGCTCACCCGGGACAGGGGGCCTGAACACTGAAGCTTTCTTT; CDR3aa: CASSPGTGGLNTEAFF
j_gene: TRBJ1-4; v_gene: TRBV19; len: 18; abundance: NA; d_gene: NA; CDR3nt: TGTGCCAGTAGTACTCGAACAGGGCTTCTGGGAACTAATGAAAAACTGTTTTTT; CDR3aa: CASSTRTGLLGTNEKLFF
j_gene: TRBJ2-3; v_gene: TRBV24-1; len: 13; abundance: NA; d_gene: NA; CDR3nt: TGTGCCACCTCGGGAGTAGGCACAGATACGCAGTATTTT; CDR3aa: CATSGVGTDTQYF
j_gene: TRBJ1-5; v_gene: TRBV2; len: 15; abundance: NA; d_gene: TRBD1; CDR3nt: TGTGCCAGCAGCGGAGGGGGCCGGGGCAATCAGCCCCAGCATTTT; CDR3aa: CASSGGGRGNQPQHF
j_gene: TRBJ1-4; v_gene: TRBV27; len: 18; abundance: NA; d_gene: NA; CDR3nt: TGTGCCAGCAGTTTATCTCCCCCCCGCGGAGCAACTAATGAAAAACTGTTTTTT; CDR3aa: CASSLSPPRGATNEKLFF
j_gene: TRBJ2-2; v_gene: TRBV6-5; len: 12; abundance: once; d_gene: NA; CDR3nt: TGTGCCAGCAGCGGGGGCACCGGGGAGCTGTTTTTT; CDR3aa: CASSGGTGELFF
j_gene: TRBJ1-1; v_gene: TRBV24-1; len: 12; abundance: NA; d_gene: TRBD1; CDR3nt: TGTGCCACCAGTGAGGGGACAGGTTCAGCTTTCTTT; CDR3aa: CATSEGTGSAFF
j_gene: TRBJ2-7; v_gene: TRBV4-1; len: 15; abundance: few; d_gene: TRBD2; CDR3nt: TGCGCCAGCAGCCCCGGGACTAGCGGGGGCTACGAGCAGTACTTC; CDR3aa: CASSPGTSGGYEQYF
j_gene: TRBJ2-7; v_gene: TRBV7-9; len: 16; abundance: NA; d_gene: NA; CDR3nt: TGTGCCAGCAGCTTAGCTTCCGGGAAGAGCTCCTACGAGCAGTACTTC; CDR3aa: CASSLASGKSSYEQYF
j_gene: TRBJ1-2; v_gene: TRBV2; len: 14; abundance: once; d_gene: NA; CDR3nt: TGTGCCAGCAGTCTCACTGGGGAGGGCTATGGCTACACCTTC; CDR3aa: CASSLTGEGYGYTF
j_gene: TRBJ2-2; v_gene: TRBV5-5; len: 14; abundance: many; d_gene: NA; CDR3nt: TGTGCCAGCAGCTTGGCAACAGACACCGGGGAGCTGTTTTTT; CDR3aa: CASSLATDTGELFF
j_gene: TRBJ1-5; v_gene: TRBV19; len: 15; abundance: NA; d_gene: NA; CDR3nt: TGTGCCAGTAGTATCCCTTCGGGGGGGAGTCAGCCCCAGCATTTT; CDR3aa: CASSIPSGGSQPQHF
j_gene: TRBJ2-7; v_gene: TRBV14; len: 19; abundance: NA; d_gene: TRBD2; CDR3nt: TGTGCCAGCAGCCAACTGACGGAAAGGGGGCTAGCGGGGCCTTACGAGCAGTACTTC; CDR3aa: CASSQLTERGLAGPYEQYF
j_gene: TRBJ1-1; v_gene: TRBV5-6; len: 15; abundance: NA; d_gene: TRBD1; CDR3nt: TGTGCCAGCAGCTTACAGGGGAGGAGGAACACTGAAGCTTTCTTT; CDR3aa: CASSLQGRRNTEAFF
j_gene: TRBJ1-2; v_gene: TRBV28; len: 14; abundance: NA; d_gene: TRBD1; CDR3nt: TGTGCCAGCAGGATACTAGGGACAGCGGAGGGCTACACCTTC; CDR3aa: CASRILGTAEGYTF
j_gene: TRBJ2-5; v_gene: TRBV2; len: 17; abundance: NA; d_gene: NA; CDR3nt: TGTGCCAGCAGAAAACTGGCCAGCGGAACCCGGGGGGAGACCCAGTACTTC; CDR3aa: CASRKLASGTRGETQYF
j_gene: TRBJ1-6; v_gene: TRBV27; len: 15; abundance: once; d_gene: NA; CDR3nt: TGTGCCAGCAGTTTATGGGGCATATATAATTCACCCCTCCACTTT; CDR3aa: CASSLWGIYNSPLHF
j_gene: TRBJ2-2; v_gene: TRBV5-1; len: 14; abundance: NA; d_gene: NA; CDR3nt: TGCGCCAGCAGCTTGGCCCACTTCACCGGGGAGCTGTTTTTT; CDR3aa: CASSLAHFTGELFF
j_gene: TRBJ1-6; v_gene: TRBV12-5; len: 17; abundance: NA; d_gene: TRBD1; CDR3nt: TGTGCTAGTGGCCCGGGACAGGGTAGCGCCTATAATTCACCCCTCCACTTT; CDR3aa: CASGPGQGSAYNSPLHF
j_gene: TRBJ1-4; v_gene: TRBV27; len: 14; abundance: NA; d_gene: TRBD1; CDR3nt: TGTGCCAGCAGTCTCGGGACAGGGGCCGGAAAACTGTTTTTT; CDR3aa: CASSLGTGAGKLFF
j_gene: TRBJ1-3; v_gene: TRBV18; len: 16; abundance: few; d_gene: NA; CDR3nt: TGTGCCAGCTCAGCGACAGAGTCTTTCTCTGGAAACACCATATATTTT; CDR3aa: CASSATESFSGNTIYF
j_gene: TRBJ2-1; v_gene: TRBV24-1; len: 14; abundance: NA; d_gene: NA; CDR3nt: TGTGCCACCAGTGTAGGCAGGGGTTACAATGAGCAGTTCTTC; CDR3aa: CATSVGRGYNEQFF
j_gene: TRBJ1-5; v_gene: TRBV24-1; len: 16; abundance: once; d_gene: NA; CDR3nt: TGTGCCACCAGTGGTACGACAGGTAATAGCAATCAGCCCCAGCATTTT; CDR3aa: CATSGTTGNSNQPQHF
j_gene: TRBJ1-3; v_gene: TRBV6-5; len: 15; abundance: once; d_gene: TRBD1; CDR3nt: TGTGCCAGTAGTTCCGGGACAGTCCAACGAAACACCATATATTTT; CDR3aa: CASSSGTVQRNTIYF
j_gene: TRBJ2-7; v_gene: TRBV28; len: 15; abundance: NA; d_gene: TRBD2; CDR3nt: TGTGCCAGCAGTCCCAGCGGGGGGAACTCCTACGAGCAGTACTTC; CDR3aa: CASSPSGGNSYEQYF
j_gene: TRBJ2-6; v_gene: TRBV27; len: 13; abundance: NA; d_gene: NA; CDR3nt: TGTGCCAGCAGCCGCTCTGGGGCCAACGTCCTGACTTTC; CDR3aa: CASSRSGANVLTF
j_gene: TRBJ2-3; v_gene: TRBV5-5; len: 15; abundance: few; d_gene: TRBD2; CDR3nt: TGTGCCAGCAGCTTGACGGGACTAGGTGCAGATACGCAGTATTTT; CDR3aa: CASSLTGLGADTQYF
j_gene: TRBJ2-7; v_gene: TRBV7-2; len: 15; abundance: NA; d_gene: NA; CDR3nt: TGTGCCAGCAGCTTAGACAGAAGCCTAAATTACGAGCAGTACTTC; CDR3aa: CASSLDRSLNYEQYF
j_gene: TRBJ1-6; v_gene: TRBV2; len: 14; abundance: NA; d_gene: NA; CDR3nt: TGTGCCAGCAGTGAGCAGGGGAAGATATCACCCCTCCACTTT; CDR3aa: CASSEQGKISPLHF
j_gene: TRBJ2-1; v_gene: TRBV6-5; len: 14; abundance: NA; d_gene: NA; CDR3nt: TGTGCCAGCAGACAACGGGATTTTAGGGATGAGCAGTTCTTC; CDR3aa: CASRQRDFRDEQFF
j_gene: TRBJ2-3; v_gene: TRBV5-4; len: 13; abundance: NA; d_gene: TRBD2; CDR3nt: TGTGCCAGCAGTTCCAGCGGGAGAGAATTCGAGTATTTT; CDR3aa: CASSSSGREFEYF